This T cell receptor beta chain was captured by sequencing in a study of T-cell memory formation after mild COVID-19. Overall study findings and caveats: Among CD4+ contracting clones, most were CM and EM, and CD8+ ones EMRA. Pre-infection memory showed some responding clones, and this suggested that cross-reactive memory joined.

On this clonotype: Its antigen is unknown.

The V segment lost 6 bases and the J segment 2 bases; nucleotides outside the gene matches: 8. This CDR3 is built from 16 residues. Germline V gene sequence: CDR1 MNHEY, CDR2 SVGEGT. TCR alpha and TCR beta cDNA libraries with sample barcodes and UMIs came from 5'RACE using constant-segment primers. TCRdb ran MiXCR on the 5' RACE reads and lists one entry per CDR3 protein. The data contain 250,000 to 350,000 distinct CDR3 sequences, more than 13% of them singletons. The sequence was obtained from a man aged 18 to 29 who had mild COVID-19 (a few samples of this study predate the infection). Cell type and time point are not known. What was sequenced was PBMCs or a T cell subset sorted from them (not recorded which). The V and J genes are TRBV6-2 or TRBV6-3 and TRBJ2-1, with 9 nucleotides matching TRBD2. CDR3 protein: CASRRRAGGPYNEQFF. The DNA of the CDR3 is TGTGCCAGCAGACGACGCGCGGGGGGGCCCTACAATGAGCAGTTCTTC.